The 20 T cell receptor beta chains listed next were all sequenced from one sample in a study of blood T cell repertoires in COVID-19. The data were produced by immunoSEQ multiplex PCR, yet TCRdb's version contains in-frame clones alone and is incomplete. This sample has almost 65,000 clones; just over 85% occur once, and the top ten carry 40% to 55%. The sequenced material came from peripheral blood. All receptors derive from an older woman with COVID-19, enrolled during active disease.

This sequence joins TRBV29-1 and TRBJ2-7; 8 bases are shared with TRBD1. This CDR3 spans 16 amino acids. After removal of 2 bases from V and 5 bases from J, the junction contained 14 bases not matched to a gene. Germline assignment: CDR1 SQVTM and CDR2 ANQGSEA. The CDR3 DNA sequence: TGCAGCGTTGAAAGAGGCTACGCAGGGGGCTTCAACGAGCAGTACTTC. Translating it yields CSVERGYAGGFNEQYF.

On this clone itself: Relative to the germline gene, one junction end is altered; a read error may explain this. The rearrangement links TRBV9 to TRBJ2-3; TRBD2 matches at 10 bases. CDR1 is SGDLS and CDR2 is YYNGEE in the germline V gene. CDR3 size: 12 residues. The CDR3 region is CASSGTSGVLNF. The CDR3 coding sequence is TGTGCCAGCAGCGGAACTAGCGGGGTCTTGAATTTT.

This chain joins TRBV11-2 and TRBJ1-4; a possible D gene is TRBD1 (5 bases). The CDR3 has 14 amino acids. Germline CDR1 SGHAT, CDR2 FQNNGV. V shed 5 bases and J shed 8 bases, with 15 bases lying between them. The CDR3 DNA is TGTGCCAGCAGCCCCCAGGGCTTGGAGGAAAAACTGTTTTTT. Protein: CASSPQGLEEKLFF.

The genes are TRBV28 and TRBJ1-4; a weak D match, TRBD1 (6 bases). V was shortened by 8 bases and J by 1 base, with 8 bases between the two germline ends. This CDR3 comprises 13 residues. CDR1 and CDR2 from the germline V gene are MDHEN and SYDVKM. The CDR3 region has the DNA TGTGCCAGCTCAGGGGTAACTAATGAAAAACTGTTTTTT. Encoded protein: CASSGVTNEKLFF.

This clone was counted a single time. The chain uses TRBV7-2 and TRBJ2-2; 11 bases are shared with TRBD2. The V and J ends lost 5 bases and 5 bases, in that order; junction bases with no gene match: 7. The CDR3 is made up of 16 amino acids. CDR1 is SGHTA and CDR2 is FQGNSA in the germline V gene. The CDR3 bases are TGTGCCAGCAGCCTTACTAGCGGGAGAAAGACCGGGGAGCTGTTTTTT. Translated: CASSLTSGRKTGELFF.

The chain combines TRBV9 with TRBJ1-4; 9 bases agree with TRBD1. Germline CDR1 and CDR2: SGDLS and YYNGEE. CDR3 length: 16 residues. Trimming at V came to 0 bases and at J to 0 bases, leaving 0 bases not matched to a gene. The CDR3 region is CASSVGTGATNEKLFF. The DNA for the CDR3 is TGTGCCAGCAGCGTAGGGACAGGGGCAACTAATGAAAAACTGTTTTTT.

Here the CDR3 reads CASSQDMSGDTYEQYF. CDR3 DNA: TGTGCCAGCAGCCAAGATATGAGCGGGGATACCTACGAGCAGTACTTC. The chain combines TRBV4-2 with TRBJ2-7; 7 bases map to TRBD2. Losses at the gene ends were 0 bases for V and 2 bases for J; bases not matched to a gene: 7. The CDR3 extends over 16 amino acids. The germline CDR1 and CDR2 sequences are LGHNA and YNFKEQ.

The chain employs TRBV19 and TRBJ2-1; D perhaps matches TRBD1 (5 bases). Germline V gene sequence: CDR1 LNHDA, CDR2 SQIVND (reference sequence). The V end lost 3 bases, the J end lost 6 bases, and 15 bases lay between the germline ends. CDR3 length equals 15 residues. The CDR3 here is CASSIVGQGGNEQFF. In nucleotides, the CDR3 is TGTGCCAGTAGTATTGTTGGGCAGGGTGGCAATGAGCAGTTCTTC.

The chain carries TRBV5-1 and TRBJ1-1, with TRBD1 as a possible D gene (6 bases). The V gene lost 5 bases and the J gene lost 3 bases, with 14 bases spanning the gap. CDR3 length: 14 residues. Germline loops: CDR1 SGHRS, CDR2 YFSETQ. The chain's CDR3 is CASRAGGADTEAFF. CDR3 coding DNA: TGCGCCAGCAGAGCTGGGGGGGCGGACACTGAAGCTTTCTTT.

The J gene is TRBJ1-1, the V gene TRBV3-1 (or the pseudogene TRBV3-2); the D gene is possibly TRBD1 (5 bases). The germline gives CDR1 LGHDT, CDR2 YNNKEL (reference sequence). This CDR3 is 14 amino acids long. The V and J ends lost 7 bases and 5 bases respectively, with 17 bases between them. Written as DNA, the CDR3 is TGTGCCAGCAACAATCTCGGGGGGGGAACTGAAGCTTTCTTT. Amino acids: CASNNLGGGTEAFF.

For the CDR3, the DNA is TGTGCCAGTAGTATAGCTGGCAGGGAGGCCTACGAGCAGTACTTC. It is translated as CASSIAGREAYEQYF. This rearrangement joins TRBV19 to TRBJ2-7, with a possible D match to TRBD2 (6 bases). The CDR3 covers 15 residues. Trimming stripped 1 base from V and 2 bases from J, with 12 bases between. Germline V gene data show CDR1 as LNHDA and CDR2 as SQIVND (reference sequence).

J is TRBJ1-1 and V is TRBV29-1; no clear D. V was trimmed by 6 bases and J by 5 bases, leaving 19 bases between them. Germline V CDR1 and CDR2: SQVTM, ANQGSEA. CDR3 length: 14 residues. The CDR3 loop reads CSVGDTKQITEAFF. The CDR3 DNA follows: TGCAGCGTCGGGGATACAAAGCAGATTACTGAAGCTTTCTTT.

The J gene is TRBJ2-7, the V gene TRBV5-6; the D gene is possibly TRBD2 (5 bases). Germline CDR1 is SGHDT and CDR2 is YYEEEE. This CDR3 has 13 amino acids. Trimming stripped 3 bases from V and 3 bases from J, with 10 bases between. The CDR3 protein is CASSSAGFYEQYF. The CDR3 coding sequence is TGTGCCAGCAGCTCGGCGGGTTTCTACGAGCAGTACTTC. Using reference TRBV5-6 and TRBJ2-7 for the parts outside the CDR3, the full variable domain is DAGVTQSPTHLIKTRGQQVTLRCSPKSGHDTVSWYQQALGQGPQFIFQYYEEEERQRGNFPDRFSGHQFPNYSSELNVNALLLGDSALYLCASSSAGFYEQYFGPGTRLTVT.

The chain carries TRBV7-2 and TRBJ2-7; D gene ambiguous. Germline-derived CDR1 and CDR2 are SGHTA and FQGNSA. Trimming took off 0 bases at V and 3 bases at J, with 6 bases between the two ends. The CDR3 totals 13 residues. The CDR3 sequence: CASSLANSYEQYF. The DNA of the CDR3 is TGTGCCAGCAGCTTAGCGAACAGCTACGAGCAGTACTTC.

The chain joins TRBV4-1 to TRBJ2-1, with 14 bases matching TRBD2. V was pared by 5 bases and J by 7 bases, with 13 bases of the junction left unmatched. There are 18 residues in the CDR3. Per the germline V gene, CDR1 is MGHRA and CDR2 is YSYEKL. CDR3 coding DNA: TGCGCCAGCAGCTTCAGACTAGCGGGGGGGCCCTCCGGAAATGAGCAGTTCTTC. Translated: CASSFRLAGGPSGNEQFF.

The chain combines TRBV6-5 with TRBJ2-1, with 7 positions matching TRBD1. Germline V lookup: CDR1 MNHEY, CDR2 SVGAGI. This CDR3 has 15 amino acids. Trimming removed 6 bases from V and 7 bases from J; junction bases left unmatched: 12. CDR3 sequence: CASSPSWTGPNEQFF. The CDR3 coding sequence is TGTGCCAGCAGCCCAAGTTGGACAGGCCCTAATGAGCAGTTCTTC.

The chain recombines TRBV19 with TRBJ1-5; 7 nucleotides match TRBD1. Germline V CDR1 and CDR2: LNHDA, SQIVND (reference sequence). The length of the CDR3 is 13 residues. With V trimmed by 7 bases and J by 4 bases, 4 bases remained unmatched. CDR3 nucleotides: TGTGCCAGTATCGGGACAGTTAATCAGCCCCAGCATTTT. Protein product: CASIGTVNQPQHF.

This clone was recorded once. The chain combines TRBV14 with TRBJ1-4; 10 nucleotides line up with TRBD1. Looked up from germline, CDR1 is SGHDN and CDR2 is FVKESK. With 4 bases clipped from V and 8 bases from J, the junction kept 4 bases outside the gene matches. CDR3 length: 14 residues. CDR3 residues: CASSPGTGVEKLFF. For the CDR3, the DNA is TGTGCCAGCAGCCCAGGGACAGGGGTCGAAAAACTGTTTTTT.

This clone appeared once. The V call is TRBV3-1 (or the pseudogene TRBV3-2), the J call TRBJ2-5, with a possible D match to TRBD2 (6 bases). With 2 bases removed from V and 3 bases from J, the gap between germline ends came to 10 bases. Germline CDR1 and CDR2: LGHDT and YNNKEL (reference sequence). The CDR3 runs 14 residues. The CDR3 nucleotides are TGTGCCAGCAGCCAACGAGGCGGGGAAGAGACCCAGTACTTC. The encoded protein is CASSQRGGEETQYF.

This chain joins TRBV7-2 and TRBJ2-1; 7 bases map to TRBD2. Unmatched junction bases numbered 8, after V lost 4 bases and J lost 2 bases. Germline CDR1 SGHTA, CDR2 FQGNSA. The CDR3 consists of 16 residues. In DNA form, the CDR3 reads TGTGCCAGCAGCTACTCTAGCGGCAATACCTACAATGAGCAGTTCTTC. Translating gives CASSYSSGNTYNEQFF.